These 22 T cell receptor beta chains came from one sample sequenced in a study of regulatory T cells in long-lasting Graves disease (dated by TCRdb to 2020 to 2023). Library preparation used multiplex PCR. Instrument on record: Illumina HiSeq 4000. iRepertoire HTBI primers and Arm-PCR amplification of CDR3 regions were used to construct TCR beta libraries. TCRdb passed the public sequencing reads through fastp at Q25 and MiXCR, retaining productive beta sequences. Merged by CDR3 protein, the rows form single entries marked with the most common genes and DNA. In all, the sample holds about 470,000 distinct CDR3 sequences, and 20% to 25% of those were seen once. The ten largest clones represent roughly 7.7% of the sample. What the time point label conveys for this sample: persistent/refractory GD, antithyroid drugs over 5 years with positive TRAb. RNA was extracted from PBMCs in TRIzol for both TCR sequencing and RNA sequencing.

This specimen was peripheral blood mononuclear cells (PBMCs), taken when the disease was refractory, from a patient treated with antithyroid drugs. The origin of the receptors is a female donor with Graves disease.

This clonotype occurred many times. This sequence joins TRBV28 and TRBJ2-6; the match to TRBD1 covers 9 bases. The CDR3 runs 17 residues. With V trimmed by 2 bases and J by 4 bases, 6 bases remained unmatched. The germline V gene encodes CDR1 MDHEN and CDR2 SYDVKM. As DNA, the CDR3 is TGTGCCAGCAGTTTAAACAGGGGGACAGGGGGGGCCAACGTCCTGACTTTC. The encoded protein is CASSLNRGTGGANVLTF.

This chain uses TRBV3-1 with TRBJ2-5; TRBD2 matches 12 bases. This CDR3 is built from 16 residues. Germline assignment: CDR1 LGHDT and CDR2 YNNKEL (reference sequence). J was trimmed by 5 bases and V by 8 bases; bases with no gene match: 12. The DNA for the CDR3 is TGTGCCAGCTCACCAGAACTAGCGGGGGGCATGGAGACCCAGTACTTC. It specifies CASSPELAGGMETQYF.

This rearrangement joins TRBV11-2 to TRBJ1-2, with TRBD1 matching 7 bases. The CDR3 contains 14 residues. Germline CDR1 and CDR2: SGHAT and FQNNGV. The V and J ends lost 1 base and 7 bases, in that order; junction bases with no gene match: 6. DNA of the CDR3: TGTGCCAGCAGCTTAGTCGGGACAGACTGTGGCTACACCTTC. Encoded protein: CASSLVGTDCGYTF.

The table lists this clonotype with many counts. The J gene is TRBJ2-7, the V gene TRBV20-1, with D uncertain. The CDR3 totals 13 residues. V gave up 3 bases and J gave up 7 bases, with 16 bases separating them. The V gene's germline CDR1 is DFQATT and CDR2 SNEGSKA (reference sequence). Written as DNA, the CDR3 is TGCAGTGCTAGCGATTGGGTCCTCAGGGAGCAGTACTTC. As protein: CSASDWVLREQYF.

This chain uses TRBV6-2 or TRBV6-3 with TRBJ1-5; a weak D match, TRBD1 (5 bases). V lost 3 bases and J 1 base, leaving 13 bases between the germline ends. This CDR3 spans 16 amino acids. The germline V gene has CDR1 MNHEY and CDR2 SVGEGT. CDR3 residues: CASSYWTSRSNQPQHF. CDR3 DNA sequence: TGTGCCAGCAGTTATTGGACATCGCGGAGCAATCAGCCCCAGCATTTT.

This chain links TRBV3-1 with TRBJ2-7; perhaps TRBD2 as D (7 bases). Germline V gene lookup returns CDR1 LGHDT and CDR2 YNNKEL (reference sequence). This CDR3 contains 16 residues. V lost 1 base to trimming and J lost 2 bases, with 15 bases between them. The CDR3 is CASSQAVGGLPYEQYF. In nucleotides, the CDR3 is TGTGCCAGCAGCCAAGCCGTGGGGGGGCTCCCCTACGAGCAGTACTTC.

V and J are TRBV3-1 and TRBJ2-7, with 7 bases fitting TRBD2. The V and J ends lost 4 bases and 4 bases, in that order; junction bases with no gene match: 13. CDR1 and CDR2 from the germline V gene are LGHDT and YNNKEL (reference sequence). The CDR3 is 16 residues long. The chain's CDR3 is CASSPGGGGLSYEQYF. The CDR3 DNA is TGTGCCAGCAGCCCCGGCGGGGGAGGGCTTTCATACGAGCAGTACTTC.

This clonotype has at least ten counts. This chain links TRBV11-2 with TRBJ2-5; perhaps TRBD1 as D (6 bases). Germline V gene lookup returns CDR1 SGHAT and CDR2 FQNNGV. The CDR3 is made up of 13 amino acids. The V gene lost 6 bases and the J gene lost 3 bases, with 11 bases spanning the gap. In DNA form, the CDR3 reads TGTGCCAGCAGTGGGGGCAGGGAAGAGACCCAGTACTTC. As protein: CASSGGREETQYF.

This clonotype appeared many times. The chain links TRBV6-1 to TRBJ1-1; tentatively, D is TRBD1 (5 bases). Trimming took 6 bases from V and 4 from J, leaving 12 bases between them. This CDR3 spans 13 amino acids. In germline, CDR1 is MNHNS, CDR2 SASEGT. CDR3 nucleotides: TGTGCCAGCAGCGAGTATAGGGGCACTGAAGCTTTCTTT. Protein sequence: CASSEYRGTEAFF.

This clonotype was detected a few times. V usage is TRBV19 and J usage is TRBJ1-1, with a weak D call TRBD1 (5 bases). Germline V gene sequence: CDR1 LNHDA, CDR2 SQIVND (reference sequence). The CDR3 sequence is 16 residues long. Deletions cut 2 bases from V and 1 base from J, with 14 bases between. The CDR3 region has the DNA TGTGCCAGTAGTATAAAGGGGCCTTGGAGGAACACTGAAGCTTTCTTT. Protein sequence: CASSIKGPWRNTEAFF.

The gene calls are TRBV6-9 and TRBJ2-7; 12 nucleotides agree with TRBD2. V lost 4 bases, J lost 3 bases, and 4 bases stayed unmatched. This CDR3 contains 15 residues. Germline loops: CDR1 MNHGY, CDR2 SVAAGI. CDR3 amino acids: CASSSSTSGSYEQYF. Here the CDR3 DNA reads TGTGCCAGCAGTTCCTCGACTAGCGGGAGCTACGAGCAGTACTTC.

The CDR3 spells CSAGTGASYEQYF. In DNA form, the CDR3 reads TGCAGCGCGGGGACAGGAGCCTCCTACGAGCAGTACTTC. The chain recombines TRBV29-1 with TRBJ2-7; 8 positions agree with TRBD1. The CDR3 consists of 13 residues. Unmatched junction bases numbered 5, after V lost 7 bases and J lost 0 bases. Germline loops: CDR1 SQVTM, CDR2 ANQGSEA.

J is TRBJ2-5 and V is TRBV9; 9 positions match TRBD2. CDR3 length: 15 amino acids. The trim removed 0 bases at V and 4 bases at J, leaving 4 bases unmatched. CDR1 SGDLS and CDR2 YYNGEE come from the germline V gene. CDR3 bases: TGTGCCAGCAGCGTAGGCGGGGGGGCCCCAGAGACCCAGTACTTC. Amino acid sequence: CASSVGGGAPETQYF.

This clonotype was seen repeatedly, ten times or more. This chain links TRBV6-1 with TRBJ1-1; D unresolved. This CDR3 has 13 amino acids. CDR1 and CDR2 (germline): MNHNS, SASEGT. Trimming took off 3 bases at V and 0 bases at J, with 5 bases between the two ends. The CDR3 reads CASSDDLNTEAFF. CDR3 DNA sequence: TGTGCCAGCAGTGACGATTTGAACACTGAAGCTTTCTTT.

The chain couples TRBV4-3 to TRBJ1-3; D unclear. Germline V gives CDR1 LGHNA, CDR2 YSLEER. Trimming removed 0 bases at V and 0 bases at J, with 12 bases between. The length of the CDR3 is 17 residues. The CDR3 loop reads CASSQERKGNSGNTIYF. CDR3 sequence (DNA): TGCGCCAGCAGCCAAGAACGTAAAGGCAACTCTGGAAACACCATATATTTT.

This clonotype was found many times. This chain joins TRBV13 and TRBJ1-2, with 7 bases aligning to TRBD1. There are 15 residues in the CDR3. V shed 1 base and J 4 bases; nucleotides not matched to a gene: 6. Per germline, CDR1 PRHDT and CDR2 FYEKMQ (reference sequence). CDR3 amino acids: CASSLEAGDSYGYTF. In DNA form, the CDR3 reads TGTGCCAGCAGCTTAGAGGCAGGGGACAGCTATGGCTACACCTTC. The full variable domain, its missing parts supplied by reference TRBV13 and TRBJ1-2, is AAGVIQSPRHLIKEKRETATLKCYPIPRHDTVYWYQQGPGQDPQFLISFYEKMQSDKGSIPDRFSAQQFSDYHSELNMSSLELGDSALYFCASSLEAGDSYGYTFGSGTRLTVV.

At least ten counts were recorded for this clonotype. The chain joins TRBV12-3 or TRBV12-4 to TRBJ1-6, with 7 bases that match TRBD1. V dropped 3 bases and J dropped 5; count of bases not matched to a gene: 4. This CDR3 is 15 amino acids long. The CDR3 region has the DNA TGTGCCAGCAGTTTCTCAGACAGGGATAATTCACCCCTCCACTTT. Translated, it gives CASSFSDRDNSPLHF.

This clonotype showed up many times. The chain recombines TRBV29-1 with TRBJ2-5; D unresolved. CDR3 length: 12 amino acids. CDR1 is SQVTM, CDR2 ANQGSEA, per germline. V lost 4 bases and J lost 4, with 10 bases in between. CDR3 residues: CSVGDIGETQYF. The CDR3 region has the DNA TGCAGCGTTGGTGACATCGGAGAGACCCAGTACTTC. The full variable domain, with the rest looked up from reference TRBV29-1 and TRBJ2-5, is SAVISQKPSRDICQRGTSLTIQCQVDSQVTMMFWYRQQPGQSLTLIATANQGSEATYESGFVIDKFPISRPNLTFSTLTVSNMSPEDSSIYLCSVGDIGETQYFGPGTRLLVL.

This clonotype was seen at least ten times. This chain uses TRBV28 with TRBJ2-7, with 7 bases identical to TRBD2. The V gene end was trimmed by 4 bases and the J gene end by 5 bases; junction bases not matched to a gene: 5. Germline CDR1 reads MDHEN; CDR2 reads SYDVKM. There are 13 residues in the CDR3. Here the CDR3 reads CASSSRGEDEQYF. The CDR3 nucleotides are TGTGCCAGCAGTTCCCGGGGGGAGGACGAGCAGTACTTC.

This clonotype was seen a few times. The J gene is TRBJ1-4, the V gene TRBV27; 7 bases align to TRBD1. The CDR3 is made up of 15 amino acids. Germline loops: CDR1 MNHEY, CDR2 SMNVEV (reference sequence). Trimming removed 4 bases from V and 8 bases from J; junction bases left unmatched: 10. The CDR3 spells CASSSGTGVYEKLFF. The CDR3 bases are TGTGCCAGCAGTTCCGGAACAGGGGTGTACGAAAAACTGTTTTTT.

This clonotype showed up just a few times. CDR3 sequence: CASSRPLAGGLHGELFF. The CDR3 DNA reads as TGTGCCAGCAGCCGCCCACTAGCGGGGGGACTCCACGGGGAGCTGTTTTTT. The rearrangement joins TRBV13 to TRBJ2-2; 12 bases are shared with TRBD2. CDR1 is PRHDT and CDR2 is FYEKMQ in the germline V gene (reference sequence). The CDR3 covers 17 residues. V was pared by 5 bases and J by 7 bases, with 11 bases of the junction left unmatched.

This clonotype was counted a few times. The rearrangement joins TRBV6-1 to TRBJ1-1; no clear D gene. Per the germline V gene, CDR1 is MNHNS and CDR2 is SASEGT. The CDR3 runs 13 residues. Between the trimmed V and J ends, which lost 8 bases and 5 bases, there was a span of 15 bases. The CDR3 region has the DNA TGTGCCAGCGTTGAGGCGGGGTCGACTGAAGCTTTCTTT. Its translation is CASVEAGSTEAFF.